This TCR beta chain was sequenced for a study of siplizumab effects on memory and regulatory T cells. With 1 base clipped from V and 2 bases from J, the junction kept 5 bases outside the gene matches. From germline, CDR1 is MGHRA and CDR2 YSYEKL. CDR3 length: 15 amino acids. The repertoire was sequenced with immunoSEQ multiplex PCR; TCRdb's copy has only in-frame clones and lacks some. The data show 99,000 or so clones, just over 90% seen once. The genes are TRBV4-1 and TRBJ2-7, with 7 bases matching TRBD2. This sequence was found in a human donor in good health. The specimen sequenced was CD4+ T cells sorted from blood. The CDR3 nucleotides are TGCGCCAGCAGCCAAGGGCAGGGAGGGACCTACGAGCAGTACTTC. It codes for CASSQGQGGTYEQYF.